This T cell receptor (beta chain) was captured by sequencing in a study of cytomegalovirus exposure and HLA in healthy donors. Regarding the study as a whole: At a 0.05 false discovery rate, a later analysis found some 17,000 TCR beta sequences to be associated with HLA alleles. Later analysis placed DRB1 highest and HLA-C lowest in TCR association rates, which differed by HLA locus. An analysis done earlier found most TCR beta V segments productive about 87% or about 30% of the time.

The CDR3 has 15 amino acids. Germline CDR1 is SGDLS and CDR2 is YYNGEE. Trimming removed 3 bases from V and 5 bases from J; junction bases left unmatched: 8. The study ran its PCR with 60 Vbeta and 13 Jbeta primers. The table came from immunoSEQ multiplex PCR; TCRdb's copy has only in-frame clones and leaves some out. The repertoire holds more than 140,000 clones, 64% seen once, with around 3% in the top ten. Details on this clone: Its target is unknown.

The source material was PBMCs. The rearrangement uses TRBV9 and TRBJ2-5; 9 nucleotides match TRBD1. This receptor was taken from a woman aged 25 to 39 in good health and CMV-seropositive. CDR3 DNA sequence: TGTGCCAGCAGCGGGGGACAGGGCAAAGGGGAGACCCAGTACTTC. This sequence encodes CASSGGQGKGETQYF.